Listed below are T cell receptor beta chains from one sample, sequenced in a study of glioma-infiltrating T cells after dendritic cell vaccination. Assay used: immunoSEQ multiplex PCR; TCRdb lists only in-frame clones, some missing. The table has 93,000 or so clones, around 81% seen once. This specimen consisted of blood, obtained before dendritic cell vaccination. The receptors here all came from a human donor with glioblastoma. CDR3s include the opening cysteine and the closing phenylalanine or tryptophan. Fields, in order: J gene, D gene, V gene, clone size, CDR3 DNA, CDR3 protein. A D gene is named only where the DNA matches it firmly. Size is omitted from some rows. Given values are once, few, many or a class for expanded clones.

TRBJ2-5,TRBD2,TRBV19,NA,TGTGCCAGTAAGGGAGGGGACGGTGCGCGGGAGACCCAGTACTTC,CASKGGDGARETQYF
TRBJ1-1,TRBD1,TRBV5-1,NA,TGCGCCAGCACCCTGTTAACAGGGGGGGAAACTGAAGCTTTCTTT,CASTLLTGGETEAFF
TRBJ2-1,NA,TRBV27,NA,TGTGCCAGCAGTTTAGACGGGCTAGCCTACCGAATTAACAATGAGCAGTTCTTC,CASSLDGLAYRINNEQFF
TRBJ2-7,TRBD1,TRBV6-4,NA,TGTGCCAGCAGAGCCAATAAAAGGGGGACAGTTGCCTACGAGCAGTACTTC,CASRANKRGTVAYEQYF
TRBJ1-5,NA,TRBV7-2,NA,TGTGCCAGCAGCCTTAGGGGAAATCAGCCCCAGCATTTT,CASSLRGNQPQHF
TRBJ1-6,NA,TRBV7-9,NA,TGTGCCAGCAGCCCCGGGCGGGATTCACCCCTCCACTTT,CASSPGRDSPLHF
TRBJ2-1,TRBD1,TRBV6-4,NA,TGTGCCAGCAGTGCTCGGACAGGGTCGGGTGAGCAGTTCTTC,CASSARTGSGEQFF
TRBJ2-5,TRBD1,TRBV7-2,NA,TGTGCCAGCAGCGAGCAGGGGACAGGGTCGGGGGTGGCAGAGACCCAGTACTTC,CASSEQGTGSGVAETQYF
TRBJ2-7,NA,TRBV7-2,NA,TGTGCCAGCAGCTTAATGGCTAGCAGTTACGAGCAGTACTTC,CASSLMASSYEQYF
TRBJ2-7,TRBD2,TRBV7-9,NA,TGTGCCAGCAGCCCGGGGGGGCGAAGCTACGAGCAGTACTTC,CASSPGGRSYEQYF
TRBJ2-1,TRBD2,TRBV7-2,NA,TGTGCCAGCAGCTTAGATCCGGCGGGGGGGCCGTCCTACAATGAGCAGTTCTTC,CASSLDPAGGPSYNEQFF
TRBJ2-5,NA,TRBV14,NA,TGTGCCAGCAGTGAGCCGGGACTCCAAGAGACCCAGTACTTC,CASSEPGLQETQYF
TRBJ2-1,TRBD2,TRBV2,NA,TGTGCCAGCAGACCACTAGCGGGGGGGAACAATGAGCAGTTCTTC,CASRPLAGGNNEQFF
TRBJ1-5,NA,TRBV6-1,NA,TGTGCCAGCAGTGCAAGAGACAGTTATAGCAATCAGCCCCAGCATTTT,CASSARDSYSNQPQHF
TRBJ2-7,TRBD1,TRBV11-1,NA,TGTGCCAGCAGCCCTAACCGGGACAGGGACTACGAGCAGTACTTC,CASSPNRDRDYEQYF
TRBJ2-1,NA,TRBV27,NA,TGTGCCAGCAGTTTAGGCAGCTCCTACAATGAGCAGTTCTTC,CASSLGSSYNEQFF
TRBJ2-5,NA,TRBV19,once,TGTGCCAGTACCAGGACAGCCCTCCAAGAGACCCAGTACTTC,CASTRTALQETQYF
TRBJ2-3,TRBD2,TRBV11-3,NA,TGTGCCAGCAGCAGTTTGAGCGGGGGAGGCACAGATACGCAGTATTTT,CASSSLSGGGTDTQYF
TRBJ1-1,NA,TRBV11-2,few,TGTGCCAGCAGCTTAGGGGGGCCGAACACTGAAGCTTTCTTT,CASSLGGPNTEAFF
TRBJ1-2,NA,TRBV7-3,few,TGTGCCAGCAGCCCCGACAGGAACTATGGCTACACCTTC,CASSPDRNYGYTF
TRBJ1-2,NA,TRBV2,NA,TGTGCCAGTGGCGGCTACACCTTC,CASGGYTF
TRBJ1-5,TRBD1,TRBV7-2,NA,TGTGCCAGCAGCCCAAGTGCCAGGGGGAACCATCAGCCCCAGCATTTT,CASSPSARGNHQPQHF
TRBJ2-7,NA,TRBV19,NA,TGTGCCAGTAGTGTGGGGGCGGGGGTCCACGAGCAGTACTTC,CASSVGAGVHEQYF
TRBJ2-7,TRBD2,TRBV9,NA,TGTGCCAGCACGGGAGGGGGGCAACCGGCCTACGAGCAGTACTTC,CASTGGGQPAYEQYF
TRBJ2-5,NA,TRBV7-2,NA,TGTGCCAGCAGCTTTGGCGGGGGCTCCAAGACCCAGTACTTC,CASSFGGGSKTQYF
TRBJ1-2,TRBD1,TRBV7-2,NA,TGTGCCAGCAGCTCAAGGGACAGGAGGGACTATGGCTACACCTTC,CASSSRDRRDYGYTF
TRBJ2-3,NA,TRBV6-5,NA,TGTGCCAGCAGCCAACAAGGCACAGATACGCAGTATTTT,CASSQQGTDTQYF
TRBJ2-5,NA,TRBV4-3,NA,TGCGCCAGCAGCCAAGATAACGCAGGGGGGACCCAAGAGACCCAGTACTTC,CASSQDNAGGTQETQYF
TRBJ1-2,NA,TRBV10-3,NA,TGTGCCATCAGTGAGTCGGGAACAGGGAACTATGGCTACACCTTC,CAISESGTGNYGYTF
TRBJ1-6,TRBD1,TRBV6-5,NA,TGTGCCAGCAGTAGGACAGGGGGCGTGGATTCACCCCTCCACTTT,CASSRTGGVDSPLHF
TRBJ2-1,TRBD1,TRBV29-1,NA,TGCAGCGTTGAAGGGGGACAGTTTCCGAGCTCCTACAATGAGCAGTTCTTC,CSVEGGQFPSSYNEQFF
TRBJ1-5,NA,TRBV4-1,once,TGCGCCAGCAGCCAAGGTTGGAGGGGCAATCAGCCCCAGCATTTT,CASSQGWRGNQPQHF
TRBJ2-7,NA,TRBV5-6,NA,TGTGCCAGCAGCTGGGGAGGGGGAGGCTACGAGCAGTACTTC,CASSWGGGGYEQYF
TRBJ1-1,NA,TRBV7-6,NA,TGTGCCAGCAGCCAATCTGCCGGGGGGCGAACTGAAGCTTTCTTT,CASSQSAGGRTEAFF
TRBJ2-7,NA,TRBV4-3,NA,TGCGCCAGCAGCCAAGTGGCGGCGAGTCCCTCCTACGAGCAGTACTTC,CASSQVAASPSYEQYF
TRBJ2-7,TRBD1,TRBV27,NA,TGTGCCAGCAGCTCCCAGGGGGCCACCTACGAGCAGTACTTC,CASSSQGATYEQYF
TRBJ2-7,TRBD1,TRBV30,NA,TGTGCCTGGAGTCTTATCAGGGGGTCCTACGAGCAGTACTTC,CAWSLIRGSYEQYF
TRBJ1-2,TRBD1,TRBV5-1,NA,TGCGCCAGCAGCTTGGGGCTCAGGGGGCAAAACTATGGCTACACCTTC,CASSLGLRGQNYGYTF
TRBJ1-2,NA,TRBV7-8,NA,TGTGCCAGCAGCCTGCTGGCCGGGCCAAGGGCGGGCTATGGCTACACCTTC,CASSLLAGPRAGYGYTF
TRBJ2-3,TRBD2,TRBV5-1,NA,TGCGCCAGCAGCTTGGACCCAGCGGGGGGGGCAGATACGCAGTATTTT,CASSLDPAGGADTQYF
TRBJ2-2,TRBD2,TRBV6-4,NA,TGTGCCAGCAGGCGAGAAAAGGGAGGGCACCGGGGAGCTGTTTTT,CASRREKGGHRGAVF
TRBJ1-2,TRBD1,TRBV18,NA,TGTGCCAGCTCACCACCGTCCCCACCGACAGGGAGGAGGCCTAACTATGGCTACACCTTC,CASSPPSPPTGRRPNYGYTF
TRBJ2-2,TRBD2,TRBV4-2,NA,TGTGCCAGCAGCACCCTACTAGCGGGGGGTCTCACCGGGGAGCTGTTTTTT,CASSTLLAGGLTGELFF
TRBJ1-5,TRBD1,TRBV19,NA,TGTGCCAGTAGTATATTCTGGGACAGTGAAAATAGCAATCAGCCCCAGCATTTT,CASSIFWDSENSNQPQHF
TRBJ1-3,NA,TRBV19,NA,TGTGCCAGTAGTAATCTCAAACTCTCTGGAAACACCATATATTTT,CASSNLKLSGNTIYF
TRBJ1-2,TRBD1,TRBV28,NA,TGTGCCGCTACCACAGGGGTCTATGGCTACACCTTC,CAATTGVYGYTF
TRBJ1-4,TRBD1,TRBV14,NA,TGTGCCAGCAGCCTGCGACAGGGGGCTCCGTCAACTAATGAAAAACTGTTTTTT,CASSLRQGAPSTNEKLFF
TRBJ1-2,TRBD1,TRBV4-1,few,TGCGCCAGCAGCCGAGGCCCAGGGGGCAGTTATGGCTACACCTTC,CASSRGPGGSYGYTF
TRBJ2-7,NA,TRBV10-1,few,TGCGCCAGCAGTGAGACAGGAAACTACGAGCAGTACTTC,CASSETGNYEQYF
TRBJ1-1,TRBD1,TRBV6-6,NA,TGTGCCAGCAGTTACGGGGACAGCCTGGAAGCTTTCTTT,CASSYGDSLEAFF
TRBJ2-7,TRBD1,TRBV4-1,NA,TGCGCCAGCAGCCAAATTGGGGACAGGGCCCCAGAGCAGTACTTC,CASSQIGDRAPEQYF
TRBJ1-1,TRBD1,TRBV5-4,once,TGTGCCAGCAGATTATGGACAGGGCAAGATGGCACTGAAGCTTTCTTT,CASRLWTGQDGTEAFF
TRBJ1-6,TRBD1,TRBV19,NA,TGTGCCACGGGACTCAGGGGGAATTCACCCCTCCACTTT,CATGLRGNSPLHF
TRBJ2-7,TRBD1,TRBV23-1,NA,TGCGCCAGCAGTCAACACAGGGACAGTAACTACGAGCAGTACTTC,CASSQHRDSNYEQYF
TRBJ1-1,NA,TRBV6-6,NA,TGTGCCAGCAGTTACGCAGGGATATCAGCTTTCTTT,CASSYAGISAFF
TRBJ2-6,TRBD1,TRBV6-5,NA,TGTGCCAGCAGTTACGCGACAGGGACTGGGGCCAACGTCCTGACTTTC,CASSYATGTGANVLTF